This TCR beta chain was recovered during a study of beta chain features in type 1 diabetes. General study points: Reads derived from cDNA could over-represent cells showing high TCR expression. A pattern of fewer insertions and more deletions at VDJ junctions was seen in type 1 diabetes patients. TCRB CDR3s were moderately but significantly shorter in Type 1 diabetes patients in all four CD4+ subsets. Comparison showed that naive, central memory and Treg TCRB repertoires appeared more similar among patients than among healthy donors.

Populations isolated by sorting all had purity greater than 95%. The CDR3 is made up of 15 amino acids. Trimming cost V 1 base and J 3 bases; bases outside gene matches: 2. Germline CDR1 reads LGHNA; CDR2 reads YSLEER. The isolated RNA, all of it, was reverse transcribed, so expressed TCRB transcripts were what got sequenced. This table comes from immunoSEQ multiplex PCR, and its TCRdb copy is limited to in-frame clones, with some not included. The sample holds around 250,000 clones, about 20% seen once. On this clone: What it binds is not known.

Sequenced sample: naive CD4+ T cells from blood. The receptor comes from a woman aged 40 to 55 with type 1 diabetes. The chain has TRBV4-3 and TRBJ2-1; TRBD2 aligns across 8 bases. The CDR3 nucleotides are TGCGCCAGCAGCCAAGCGACTAGCGTCTACAATGAGCAGTTCTTC. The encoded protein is CASSQATSVYNEQFF.